These 20 T cell receptor beta chains were sequenced from one sample in a study of control samples from healthy donors and cancer patients (dated by TCRdb to the early 2020s). Library preparation used the immunoSEQ multiplex PCR assay. What TCRdb holds here is the immuneACCESS table cut down to in-frame rearrangements. Part of the clones is not present; checked against another copy, under half of the missing clones reflect an unresolved V gene, and the others are unexplained. In this sample the table shows about 69,000 clones, 84% of which occur a single time. The ten largest clones add up to roughly 3.1% of the sample. The sample taken for sequencing was PBMCs. Receptor source: a woman between 50 and 59 years old with lung cancer.

This clone was seen once. The rearrangement joins TRBV24-1 to TRBJ2-1, with D unresolved. The germline gives CDR1 KGHDR, CDR2 SFDVKD. With 4 bases removed from V and 0 bases from J, the gap between germline ends came to 15 bases. CDR3 size: 17 residues. The CDR3 loop is CATSDYSGGNSYNEQFF. CDR3 in DNA: TGTGCCACCAGTGACTATTCCGGTGGTAACTCCTACAATGAGCAGTTCTTC.

This chain uses TRBV5-1 with TRBJ2-7; D is perhaps TRBD1 (6 bases). The CDR3 totals 14 residues. Trimming left V 1 base short and J 4 bases short, with 12 bases between. In germline, CDR1 is SGHRS, CDR2 YFSETQ. In DNA form, the CDR3 reads TGCGCCAGCAGCTTGTCGCAGGGGTTATACGAGCAGTACTTC. Amino acids: CASSLSQGLYEQYF.

The chain is built from TRBV7-2 and TRBJ1-2; D gene uncertain. With 2 bases removed from V and 5 bases from J, the gap between germline ends came to 9 bases. Germline lookup yields CDR1 SGHTA and CDR2 FQGNSA. CDR3 length equals 13 residues. CDR3 region: CASSLNRVYGYTF. Written as DNA, the CDR3 is TGTGCCAGCAGCTTAAACAGAGTTTATGGCTACACCTTC.

This clone was recorded a few times. This specimen includes other DNA sequences encoding the same CDR3. The chain has TRBV6-5 and TRBJ2-7; D is ambiguous. The CDR3 is 13 amino acids. Germline CDR1 MNHEY, CDR2 SVGAGI. V gave up 2 bases and J gave up 0 bases, with 5 bases separating them. The chain's CDR3 is CASSYRSSYEQYF. The CDR3 DNA is TGTGCCAGCAGTTACCGGAGCTCCTACGAGCAGTACTTC.

A few counts support this clone. V gene TRBV19 combines with J gene TRBJ2-7, with TRBD1 matching over 9 bases. Germline V CDR1 and CDR2: LNHDA, SQIVND (reference sequence). The trim removed 9 bases at V and 4 bases at J, leaving 16 bases unmatched. The CDR3 has 16 amino acids. CDR3 loop: CASRGTGQGEGYEQYF. The CDR3, as DNA: TGTGCCAGCCGGGGTACGGGACAGGGAGAGGGTTACGAGCAGTACTTC.

The chain is built from TRBV13 and TRBJ2-2; TRBD1 aligns across 10 bases. This CDR3 region has 15 residues. The germline V gene encodes CDR1 PRHDT and CDR2 FYEKMQ (reference sequence). Trimming took 6 bases from V and 3 from J; bases not matched to a gene: 4. Written as DNA, the CDR3 is TGTGCCAGCAGTTCCGGGACAGGGGACACCGGGGAGCTGTTTTTT. Protein sequence: CASSSGTGDTGELFF.

J is TRBJ2-7 and V is TRBV5-5, with D tentatively TRBD1 (6 bases). CDR3 size: 13 residues. Germline V gene sequence: CDR1 SGHKS, CDR2 YYEKEE (reference sequence). Trimming removed 2 bases at V and 6 bases at J, with 12 bases between. CDR3 residues: CASSFHRDGEQYF. The CDR3 bases are TGTGCCAGCAGCTTCCACAGGGACGGCGAGCAGTACTTC. The full variable domain, with the rest looked up from reference TRBV5-5 and TRBJ2-7, is DAGVTQSPTHLIKTRGQQVTLRCSPISGHKSVSWYQQVLGQGPQFIFQYYEKEERGRGNFPDRFSARQFPNYSSELNVNALLLGDSALYLCASSFHRDGEQYFGPGTRLTVT.

V is TRBV6-2 or TRBV6-3 and J is TRBJ2-7; no definite D call. The CDR3 sequence is 11 residues long. Trimming removed 4 bases at V and 3 bases at J, with 4 bases between. Germline assignment: CDR1 MNHEY and CDR2 SVGEGT. The CDR3 sequence: CASSFIYEQYF. The CDR3 DNA is TGTGCCAGCAGTTTTATCTACGAGCAGTACTTC.

This chain connects TRBV19 to TRBJ1-1, with 7 positions matching TRBD1. J was trimmed by 8 bases and V by 5 bases; bases with no gene match: 11. This CDR3 has 14 amino acids. Germline loops: CDR1 LNHDA, CDR2 SQIVND (reference sequence). The CDR3 DNA reads as TGTGCCAGTAGTTTCTACCTGGGGACAGCAGAAGCTTTCTTT. Translated, it gives CASSFYLGTAEAFF.

The V call is TRBV5-1, the J call TRBJ1-1; D not certain. CDR3 size: 12 residues. V lost 1 base and J 1 base, leaving 2 bases between the germline ends. Germline CDR1 is SGHRS and CDR2 is YFSETQ. The CDR3 DNA is TGCGCCAGCAGCTTGAAGAACACTGAAGCTTTCTTT. Encoded protein: CASSLKNTEAFF.

V usage is TRBV5-1 and J usage is TRBJ1-1; no firm D call. The V and J ends lost 4 bases and 1 base respectively, with 5 bases between them. The germline CDR1 and CDR2 sequences are SGHRS and YFSETQ. The CDR3 has 12 amino acids. The CDR3 DNA follows: TGCGCCAGCAGCGGATCGAACACTGAAGCTTTCTTT. It is translated as CASSGSNTEAFF. The whole variable domain, remainder taken from reference TRBV5-1 and TRBJ1-1, is KAGVTQTPRYLIKTRGQQVTLSCSPISGHRSVSWYQQTPGQGLQFLFEYFSETQRNKGNFPGRFSGRQFSNSRSEMNVSTLELGDSALYLCASSGSNTEAFFGQGTRLTVV.

The count of this clone is one. This sequence joins TRBV11-2 and TRBJ1-1; D gene unclear. Germline lookup yields CDR1 SGHAT and CDR2 FQNNGV. The CDR3 covers 12 residues. Trimming shortened V by 0 bases and J by 7 bases, and 6 bases separated the two germline ends. The CDR3 DNA sequence: TGTGCCAGCAGCTTAGACGGAGTTGAAGCTTTCTTT. Its translation: CASSLDGVEAFF.

The gene calls are TRBV19 and TRBJ2-3, with D possibly being TRBD1 (5 bases). V lost 4 bases and J 3 bases, leaving 11 bases between the germline ends. This CDR3 region has 14 residues. Per germline, CDR1 LNHDA and CDR2 SQIVND (reference sequence). This CDR3 is CASSKGYATDTQYF. The CDR3 DNA reads as TGTGCCAGTAGTAAGGGGTACGCGACAGATACGCAGTATTTT. The whole variable domain, remainder taken from reference TRBV19 and TRBJ2-3, is DGGITQSPKYLFRKEGQNVTLSCEQNLNHDAMYWYRQDPGQGLRLIYYSQIVNDFQKGDIAEGYSVSREKKESFPLTVTSAQKNPTAFYLCASSKGYATDTQYFGPGTRLTVL.

The chain recombines TRBV28 with TRBJ1-2; D gene ambiguous. Germline V gives CDR1 MDHEN, CDR2 SYDVKM. This CDR3 spans 14 amino acids. V dropped 6 bases and J dropped 2 bases, with 13 bases sitting between them. CDR3 region: CASSSPGSNYGYTF. The CDR3 DNA sequence: TGTGCCAGCAGCTCCCCAGGCTCCAACTATGGCTACACCTTC.

The chain joins TRBV6-2 or TRBV6-3 to TRBJ1-1, with D perhaps matching TRBD1 (5 bases). The CDR3 extends over 12 amino acids. CDR1 MNHEY and CDR2 SVGEGT come from the germline V gene. With 2 bases removed from V and 8 bases from J, the gap between germline ends came to 9 bases. Written as DNA, the CDR3 is TGTGCCAGCAGTTACCAGAGGGGAGAAGCTTTCTTT. Amino acids: CASSYQRGEAFF.

DNA of the CDR3: TGTGCCATCAGTGAGTCGCCAGGGGGGAACTATGGCTACACCTTC. It is translated as CAISESPGGNYGYTF. This chain connects TRBV10-3 to TRBJ1-2, with 7 nucleotides matching TRBD1. The V segment lost 0 bases and the J segment 2 bases; nucleotides outside the gene matches: 3. Germline V gives CDR1 ENHRY, CDR2 SYGVKD. The CDR3 extends over 15 amino acids.

The CDR3 reads CSVEPWTEGHTEAFF. CDR3 sequence (DNA): TGCAGCGTTGAACCTTGGACAGAGGGACATACTGAAGCTTTCTTT. The genes are TRBV29-1 and TRBJ1-1; possible D gene TRBD1, 6 bases. Germline V CDR1 and CDR2: SQVTM, ANQGSEA. The CDR3 runs to 15 residues. V lost 2 bases, J lost 5 bases, and 18 bases lay in between.

V usage is TRBV27 and J usage is TRBJ1-1; a weak D match, TRBD1 (5 bases). The CDR3 extends over 13 amino acids. Trimming cost V 6 bases and J 3 bases, with 11 bases left between them. Germline assignment: CDR1 MNHEY and CDR2 SMNVEV (reference sequence). The CDR3 nucleotides read TGTGCCAGCAGCTTCGACAGATACACTGAAGCTTTCTTT. Translated, it gives CASSFDRYTEAFF.

A note on this clone: At one of its ends the junction is not consistent with the germline gene, which may arise from a read error. J is TRBJ1-1 and V is TRBV28; D not certain. CDR3 size: 11 residues. CDR1 is MDHEN and CDR2 is SYDVKM in the germline V gene. CDR3 sequence: CASSLKTEAFF. Written as DNA, the CDR3 is TGTGCCAGCAGTTTGAAAACTGAAGCTTTCTTT.

The chain recombines TRBV28 with TRBJ1-3; weak D call: TRBD1 (5 bases). The V gene lost 1 base and the J gene lost 0 bases, with 19 bases spanning the gap. Germline loops: CDR1 MDHEN, CDR2 SYDVKM. The CDR3 contains 19 residues. The CDR3 reads CASSLFHGAPQASGNTIYF. DNA for the CDR3: TGTGCCAGCAGTTTATTTCATGGGGCACCTCAGGCCTCTGGAAACACCATATATTTT.